This entry lists 26 T cell receptor beta chains sequenced from one sample in a study of shared clonotypes between healthy human individuals. Measured with immunoSEQ multiplex PCR; TCRdb has only the in-frame clones, and not every one. The top ten hold 0.89% of the sample, which has about a million clones, 60% to 85% seen once. Sequenced material: memory CD4+ T cells from PBMCs. Subset of the sample: CD45RA-negative fraction. These receptors originate from a man younger than 30 in good health. Some clones in this sample may be carry-over from other donors' samples.

The chain uses TRBV19 and TRBJ1-2; TRBD1 might be the D (6 bases). With 6 bases removed from V and 6 bases from J, the gap between germline ends came to 20 bases. The CDR3 is made up of 15 amino acids. CDR1 and CDR2 from the germline V gene are LNHDA and SQIVND (reference sequence). Here the CDR3 DNA reads TGTGCCAGTAGGCAAAATACAGGGCGGGGAGATGGCTACACCTTC. It specifies CASRQNTGRGDGYTF.

The rearrangement links TRBV30 to TRBJ2-2; D is unclear. This CDR3 has 14 amino acids. Germline values: CDR1 GTSNPN, CDR2 SVGIG (reference sequence). V was pared by 1 base and J by 2 bases, with 8 bases between. In DNA, the CDR3 is TGTGCCTGGAGTGCTGGAACCAACACCGGGGAGCTGTTTTTT. As protein: CAWSAGTNTGELFF.

The V and J genes are TRBV29-1 and TRBJ1-2; D remains ambiguous. The CDR3 has 13 residues. Germline V lookup: CDR1 SQVTM, CDR2 ANQGSEA. The V gene lost 7 bases and the J gene lost 0 bases, with 12 bases spanning the gap. Here the CDR3 DNA reads TGCAGCGCATCGGCGTTAGCTAACTATGGCTACACCTTC. It codes for CSASALANYGYTF. The whole variable domain, remainder taken from reference TRBV29-1 and TRBJ1-2, is SAVISQKPSRDICQRGTSLTIQCQVDSQVTMMFWYRQQPGQSLTLIATANQGSEATYESGFVIDKFPISRPNLTFSTLTVSNMSPEDSSIYLCSASALANYGYTFGSGTRLTVV.

This clone was counted once. This chain uses TRBV30 with TRBJ2-5; D gene uncertain. The J call may be faulty, since TRBJ2-7 better matches the DNA end. Germline V gives CDR1 GTSNPN, CDR2 SVGIG (reference sequence). This CDR3 spans 13 amino acids. In DNA form, the CDR3 reads TGTGCCTGGAGTCAACCGGGTCTCTACGAGCAGTACTTC. It encodes CAWSQPGLYEQYF.

The V gene is TRBV27, the J gene TRBJ1-1; no reliable D call. Trimming shortened V by 8 bases and J by 4 bases, and 14 bases separated the two germline ends. Per germline, CDR1 MNHEY and CDR2 SMNVEV (reference sequence). The CDR3 totals 13 residues. CDR3 DNA sequence: TGTGCCAGCCGGCCAGGAGCTGGCACTGAAGCTTTCTTT. This codes for CASRPGAGTEAFF.

The chain recombines TRBV30 with TRBJ1-6; possible D gene TRBD1, 5 bases. This CDR3 is built from 16 residues. V shed 4 bases and J shed 7 bases, with 20 bases lying between them. Germline V gene lookup returns CDR1 GTSNPN and CDR2 SVGIG (reference sequence). CDR3 coding DNA: TGTGCCTGGATGACGCAGGGTGCCCCCCGGAATTCACCCCTCCACTTT. It yields the protein CAWMTQGAPRNSPLHF.

This clone appeared once. The chain joins TRBV4-1 to TRBJ2-3, with D possibly TRBD2 on 6 matching bases. The ends were cut back, 0 bases at V and 2 bases at J, with 12 bases in the middle. The CDR3 loop spans 16 amino acids. Germline values: CDR1 MGHRA, CDR2 YSYEKL. CDR3 DNA sequence: TGCGCCAGCAGCCAAGAAGGCGGGGCCTACACAGATACGCAGTATTTT. Translated, it gives CASSQEGGAYTDTQYF.

The gene calls are TRBV30 and TRBJ1-3; D is ambiguous. V was clipped by 1 base and J by 3 bases, with 13 bases between them. Germline V CDR1 and CDR2: GTSNPN, SVGIG (reference sequence). The CDR3 covers 15 residues. The CDR3: CAWSDTGIGGNTIYF. The CDR3 nucleotides read TGTGCCTGGAGTGACACCGGGATCGGTGGAAACACCATATATTTT.

The chain is built from TRBV27 and TRBJ1-2; a weak D match, TRBD1 (6 bases). The germline V and J ends were trimmed by 2 bases and 0 bases, with 16 bases remaining between them. The CDR3 spans 17 residues. Looked up from germline, CDR1 is MNHEY and CDR2 is SMNVEV (reference sequence). CDR3 sequence: CASSLRFPGAANYGYTF. CDR3 DNA: TGTGCCAGCAGTTTAAGGTTCCCGGGGGCAGCTAACTATGGCTACACCTTC.

This clone was seen a handful of times. This chain links TRBV6-5 with TRBJ1-5, with a possible D match to TRBD1 (5 bases). V was cut by 6 bases and J by 1 base, with 7 bases left in between. Per the germline V gene, CDR1 is MNHEY and CDR2 is SVGAGI. The CDR3 sequence is 13 residues long. In nucleotides, the CDR3 is TGTGCCAGCAGCTGGGACAGCAATCAGCCCCAGCATTTT. It is translated as CASSWDSNQPQHF.

The J gene is TRBJ1-2, the V gene TRBV30, with a possible D match to TRBD1 (5 bases). The CDR3 consists of 12 residues. Between the trimmed V and J ends, which lost 8 bases and 0 bases, there was a span of 10 bases. The germline V gene encodes CDR1 GTSNPN and CDR2 SVGIG (reference sequence). The CDR3, as DNA: TGTGCCGGGGGATTTTCTAACTATGGCTACACCTTC. Protein: CAGGFSNYGYTF.

This rearrangement joins TRBV18 to TRBJ1-5; D is perhaps TRBD1 (6 bases). Germline V gene data show CDR1 as KGHSH and CDR2 as LQKENI. Trimming pared 0 bases from V and 6 bases from J, leaving 12 bases between. The CDR3 extends over 15 amino acids. The CDR3 coding sequence is TGTGCCAGCTCACCACCAACAGGGTTAGGTCAGCCCCAGCATTTT. Encoded protein: CASSPPTGLGQPQHF. Full variable domain (rest looked up from reference TRBV18 and TRBJ1-5): NAGVMQNPRHLVRRRGQEARLRCSPMKGHSHVYWYRQLPEEGLKFMVYLQKENIIDESGMPKERFSAEFPKEGPSILRIQQVVRGDSAAYFCASSPPTGLGQPQHFGDGTRLSIL.

This clone occurred a few times. The chain combines TRBV19 with TRBJ1-5; D ambiguous. The ends were cut back, 6 bases at V and 6 bases at J, with 15 bases in the middle. Germline CDR1 reads LNHDA; CDR2 reads SQIVND (reference sequence). CDR3 size: 14 residues. CDR3 amino acids: CASSPAWVGQPQHF. As DNA, the CDR3 is TGTGCCAGTAGCCCCGCATGGGTGGGTCAGCCCCAGCATTTT.

This clone showed up just a few times. The CDR3: CASSLGRGTANEQFF. CDR3 nucleotide sequence: TGTGCCAGCAGCTTGGGTAGGGGGACGGCGAATGAGCAGTTCTTC. This chain uses TRBV5-6 with TRBJ2-1; tentatively, D is TRBD1 (6 bases). The CDR3 loop spans 15 amino acids. Trimming took off 0 bases at V and 7 bases at J, with 14 bases between the two ends. CDR1 SGHDT and CDR2 YYEEEE come from the germline V gene.

This chain joins TRBV28 and TRBJ2-5; D not certain. This CDR3 is 13 amino acids long. The V gene lost 7 bases and the J gene lost 3 bases, with 12 bases spanning the gap. From germline, CDR1 is MDHEN and CDR2 SYDVKM. This CDR3 reads CASNNRAEETQYF. Here the CDR3 DNA reads TGTGCCAGCAACAACAGAGCAGAAGAGACCCAGTACTTC.

Note on this clone: The same CDR3 arises from other DNA sequences in this sample as well. This rearrangement joins TRBV6-6 to TRBJ1-3, with D possibly TRBD1 on 6 matching bases. V was clipped by 4 bases and J by 1 base, with 8 bases between them. Germline V gene data show CDR1 as MNHNY and CDR2 as SVGAGI (reference sequence). The CDR3 runs 14 residues. This CDR3 is CASSLQGSGNTIYF. The CDR3 nucleotides read TGTGCCAGCAGTTTACAGGGATCTGGAAACACCATATATTTT.

This clone was counted ten times or more. The chain uses TRBV2 and TRBJ2-1, with no clear D. The CDR3 contains 13 residues. The V gene lost 7 bases and the J gene lost 2 bases, with 9 bases spanning the gap. Germline assignment: CDR1 SNHLY and CDR2 FYNNEI. The CDR3 nucleotides are TGTGCCAGCATGGGTACAGCCTACAATGAGCAGTTCTTC. Its protein is CASMGTAYNEQFF.

The V gene is TRBV18, the J gene TRBJ2-5; D ambiguous. The V end was cut by 2 bases, the J end by 4 bases, with 14 bases between. This CDR3 has 15 amino acids. CDR1 and CDR2 (germline): KGHSH, LQKENI. CDR3 DNA: TGTGCCAGCTCACCAAATGCGGCGACCCCAGAGACCCAGTACTTC. It yields the protein CASSPNAATPETQYF.

This clone has a single count. The rearrangement joins TRBV4-1 to TRBJ1-5; D is perhaps TRBD1 (6 bases). The ends were cut back, 1 base at V and 0 bases at J, with 13 bases in the middle. The germline gives CDR1 MGHRA, CDR2 YSYEKL. The CDR3 is made up of 17 amino acids. CDR3 coding DNA: TGCGCCAGCAGCCAAGGGACAGCAAGTCATAGCAATCAGCCCCAGCATTTT. Translation: CASSQGTASHSNQPQHF.

This clone has just one count. The chain has TRBV5-4 and TRBJ2-7; 11 bases are a match to TRBD1. The CDR3 covers 14 residues. Trimming cost V 1 base and J 6 bases; bases outside gene matches: 3. Germline loops: CDR1 SGHNT, CDR2 YYREEE (reference sequence). The CDR3 DNA reads as TGTGCCAGCAGCTTGTGGACAGGGGGCGCCGAGCAGTACTTC. Its translation: CASSLWTGGAEQYF.

The chain recombines TRBV9 with TRBJ2-7; D possibly corresponds to TRBD2 (5 bases). Germline V gene sequence: CDR1 SGDLS, CDR2 YYNGEE. The length of the CDR3 is 13 residues. V lost 1 base to trimming and J lost 6 bases, with 11 bases between them. CDR3 sequence (DNA): TGTGCCAGCAGCGTAACTAGGAACTCCGAGCAGTACTTC. It specifies CASSVTRNSEQYF.

This sequence joins TRBV27 and TRBJ2-7, with TRBD1 matching 7 bases. The CDR3 length is 17 residues. The V segment lost 6 bases and the J segment 2 bases; nucleotides outside the gene matches: 16. CDR1 and CDR2 from the germline V gene are MNHEY and SMNVEV (reference sequence). CDR3 bases: TGTGCCAGCAGCAACCCCCCAGGACAGGAGGATCCCTACGAGCAGTACTTC. It encodes CASSNPPGQEDPYEQYF.

The chain carries TRBV28 and TRBJ2-2; D is tentatively TRBD1 or TRBD2 (5 bases each). Germline assignment: CDR1 MDHEN and CDR2 SYDVKM. There are 14 residues in the CDR3. With 5 bases removed from V and 6 bases from J, the gap between germline ends came to 13 bases. CDR3 sequence: CASSPWWDAGELFF. The CDR3 region has the DNA TGTGCCAGCAGTCCCTGGTGGGACGCCGGGGAGCTGTTTTTT.

The chain is built from TRBV30 and TRBJ2-7; 7 positions match TRBD2. CDR1 and CDR2 (germline): GTSNPN, SVGIG (reference sequence). The V and J ends lost 3 bases and 3 bases, in that order; junction bases with no gene match: 8. The CDR3 contains 14 residues. This CDR3 reads CAWRLGGGFYEQYF. The CDR3 DNA is TGTGCCTGGAGGTTGGGCGGGGGTTTCTACGAGCAGTACTTC. The variable domain in full, with the rest retrieved from reference TRBV30 and TRBJ2-7, is SQTIHQWPATLVQPVGSPLSLECTVEGTSNPNLYWYRQAAGRGLQLLFYSVGIGQISSEVPQNLSASRPQDRQFILSSKKLLLSDSGFYLCAWRLGGGFYEQYFGPGTRLTVT.

The chain links TRBV5-1 to TRBJ2-5; no firm D call. The ends were cut back, 1 base at V and 5 bases at J, with 9 bases in the middle. Germline V gene lookup returns CDR1 SGHRS and CDR2 YFSETQ. The CDR3 consists of 13 residues. CDR3 loop: CASSLNDRETQYF. CDR3 coding DNA: TGCGCCAGCAGCTTGAATGATAGGGAGACCCAGTACTTC.

J is TRBJ2-7 and V is TRBV13, with 9 positions matching TRBD1. This CDR3 comprises 17 residues. Trimming cost V 5 bases and J 0 bases; bases outside gene matches: 11. Germline lookup yields CDR1 PRHDT and CDR2 FYEKMQ (reference sequence). CDR3 protein: CASSRLSTGGFSYEQYF. CDR3 in DNA: TGTGCCAGCAGCCGCCTTAGTACAGGGGGCTTCTCCTACGAGCAGTACTTC.